This T cell receptor beta chain is from a study of Tregs in tolerant kidney transplant recipients. Across the whole study: Mixed chimerism was transient after nonmyeloablative marrow transplants from related graft donors. Study-wide points: Expanding Tregs on activated donor B cells appeared to best identify donor-specific TCRbeta clones.

V lost 6 bases and J 2 bases, leaving 14 bases between the germline ends. The CDR3 totals 13 residues. Germline V gene sequence: CDR1 DFQATT, CDR2 SNEGSKA (reference sequence). Turning to this clone: Antigen specificity is unknown. The read ends 3 residues shy of where the CDR3 ends; the end is completed using the germline J gene.

The method was immunoSEQ multiplex PCR; TCRdb's version includes in-frame clones alone and lacks a portion of them. Its clone listing holds approximately 30,000 clones. The sequence derives from a human donor who received a combined kidney and bone marrow transplant. The chain has TRBV20-1 and TRBJ2-7, with D perhaps matching TRBD2 (7 bases). The source material was CD8+ T cells from blood, sampled before the transplant. CDR3 DNA (partial): TGCAGTGCCCCGAGGGGGGGCACCTACGAG. It specifies CSAPRGGTYE. The CDR3 in full is CSAPRGGTYEQYF.